This TCR beta chain was documented in a study of blood T cell repertoires in COVID-19. Whole-study context: Sources were T cells, B-cell-depleted T cells, or PBMCs; the material itself was cDNA or gDNA.

Per the original data handling: Amplification with reference gene primers provided the estimates of nucleated cell counts. Sequencing was performed with immunoSEQ multiplex PCR; in TCRdb, only in-frame clones are kept and a portion is missing. That table is the source of V, J and clone size, and D and trimming were worked out from the DNA. This table has 45,000 or so clones, about 87% appearing once. V lost 5 bases to trimming and J lost 7 bases, with 15 bases between them. CDR3 length: 13 amino acids. The V gene's germline CDR1 is MDHEN and CDR2 SYDVKM. Sequences were obtained from peripheral blood. The chain couples TRBV28 to TRBJ2-7; tentative D call: TRBD2 (6 bases). The sequence was collected from a woman aged 80 or over with COVID-19, enrolled during active disease. CDR3 nucleotides: TGTGCCAGCAGTCTGCCCCCGGGGAGGGAGCAGTACTTC. It translates to CASSLPPGREQYF.